This T cell receptor beta chain originates from a study of cytomegalovirus exposure and HLA in healthy donors. Study summary: Genotyping of 430 or so donors showed that roughly 80% belonged to the Caucasian-associated ancestry cluster. Study-wide findings and caveats: Productive status was seen about 90% or about 30% of the time for most TCR beta V segments in an earlier analysis. According to a later analysis, donors in an Asian-associated ancestry cluster reportedly had fewer N-insertions than the roughly 670-donor mean.

On this clone: Its antigen is as yet unknown.

PCR used 60 Vbeta primers and 13 Jbeta primers. Using immunoSEQ multiplex PCR, the repertoire was profiled, and TCRdb retains in-frame clones only, with some absent. The data show 280,000 or so clones, approximately 90% seen once. The V end was cut by 1 base, the J end by 8 bases, with 14 bases between. This CDR3 is 14 amino acids long. Germline CDR1 is SGHAT and CDR2 is FQNNGV. The rearrangement links TRBV11-2 to TRBJ1-2; possible D gene TRBD1, 6 bases. The clonotype was recovered from a woman younger than 35 in good health and CMV-seronegative. Sequenced input: PBMCs. The CDR3 loop reads CASSLVRSGEGYTF. The CDR3 bases are TGTGCCAGCAGCTTAGTACGGTCAGGGGAAGGCTACACCTTC.